A single sample gave rise to the 26 T cell receptor beta chains below, sequenced in a study of T cell clonality in common variable immunodeficiency. The data were produced by immunoSEQ multiplex PCR, yet TCRdb's version contains in-frame clones alone and is incomplete. In total the sample includes about 37,000 clones, none of them seen once. The sample taken for sequencing was peripheral blood mononuclear cells. The receptors shown here come from a person between 18 and 69 years old in good health.

This clone came up many times. The read ends 3 residues early relative to the CDR3; the germline J gene fills the gap. This sequence joins TRBV30 and TRBJ1-4; 10 nucleotides align to TRBD1. The ends lost 5 bases at V and 3 bases at J; junction bases unmatched: 0. This CDR3 is built from 13 residues. Per the germline V gene, CDR1 is GTSNPN and CDR2 is SVGIG (reference sequence). CDR3 protein: CAWGTGANEKLFF. Incomplete CDR3 DNA: TGTGCCTGGGGGACAGGGGCTAATGAAAAA.

This clone was recorded at least ten times. The CDR3 extends 3 residues past the end of the read, so its final part is completed from the germline J gene. The chain has TRBV5-5 and TRBJ1-1; D remains unclear. CDR3 length: 14 amino acids. Germline-derived CDR1 and CDR2 are SGHKS and YYEKEE (reference sequence). V lost 0 bases and J 5 bases, leaving 11 bases between the germline ends. CDR3: CASSLGPQRTEAFF. The DNA read from the CDR3 is TGTGCCAGCAGCTTGGGCCCCCAAAGGACTGAA.

This clone was picked up a small number of times. The missing CDR3 end, 3 residues past where the read stops, is filled in from the germline J gene. The chain recombines TRBV6-1 with TRBJ1-1; D gene ambiguous. The CDR3 consists of 15 residues. V lost 2 bases and J 4 bases, leaving 14 bases between the germline ends. The V gene's germline CDR1 is MNHNS and CDR2 SASEGT. CDR3: CASSEKYRGGTEAFF. The sequenced part of the CDR3 DNA is TGTGCCAGCAGTGAAAAGTATCGGGGAGGCACTGAA.

There are many counts of this clone. This CDR3 reads CASSLDFNTGELFF. The DNA read from the CDR3 is TGTGCCAGCAGCTTAGACTTCAACACCGGGGAG. The gene calls are TRBV7-2 and TRBJ2-2; D gene uncertain. The read ends 3 residues before the CDR3 terminus; that terminus is restored from the germline J gene. The CDR3 is 14 amino acids. V dropped 1 base and J dropped 2 bases, with 5 bases sitting between them. Germline V gene lookup returns CDR1 SGHTA and CDR2 FQGNSA.

This clone has a count of ten or more. CDR3 DNA, as far as it was read: TGCAGTGCTTCTAGCGGGAGAAGCACCGGGGAG. This translates into CSASSGRSTGE. The whole CDR3 reads CSASSGRSTGELFF. This chain joins TRBV20-1 and TRBJ2-2; 10 bases fit TRBD2. The read stops 3 residues short of the end of the CDR3; the missing end is completed from the germline J gene. Germline-derived CDR1 and CDR2 are DFQATT and SNEGSKA (reference sequence). The CDR3 spans 14 residues. The junction had 4 bases not matched to a gene; V was cut back by 5 bases and J by 4 bases.

This clone has more than one count but fewer than ten. The read comes to an end 3 residues before the CDR3 does, leaving the germline J gene to fill in the end. The rearrangement uses TRBV20-1 and TRBJ1-1; perhaps TRBD1 as D (6 bases). Germline V gene data show CDR1 as DFQATT and CDR2 as SNEGSKA (reference sequence). CDR3 length: 14 residues. Between the trimmed V and J ends, which lost 3 bases and 4 bases, there was a span of 15 bases. The part of the CDR3 DNA that was read is TGCAGTGCTAGTTGGGCAGGGGCGAGCACTGAA. This codes for CSASWAGASTE. Given in full, the CDR3 is CSASWAGASTEAFF.

There are a few counts of this clone. Read coverage stops 3 residues before the CDR3 terminus; the germline J gene supplies the remainder. This chain joins TRBV19 and TRBJ1-1; TRBD1 agrees at 7 bases. Germline-derived CDR1 and CDR2 are LNHDA and SQIVND (reference sequence). The CDR3 spans 13 residues. Losses at the gene ends were 6 bases for V and 3 bases for J; bases not matched to a gene: 4. The CDR3 DNA, read in part, is TGTGCCAGTAGAGCAGGACAGGACACTGAA. This translates into CASRAGQDTE. The full CDR3 protein reads CASRAGQDTEAFF.

Remarks on this clone: The read ends 3 residues before the CDR3 terminus; that terminus is restored from the germline J gene. The V and J genes are TRBV7-6 and TRBJ1-1; D unclear. The germline CDR1 and CDR2 sequences are SGHVS and FNYEAQ. This CDR3 is 14 amino acids long. The CDR3 loop is CASSTRQPQETAFF. CDR3 bases read: TGTGCCAGCAGCACTCGACAACCACAAGAGACC.

This clone is deemed medium-sized. The CDR3: CASSLGDFYNEQFF. The sequenced part of the CDR3 DNA is TGTGCCAGCAGCTTAGGGGACTTCTACAATGAG. The chain employs TRBV7-3 and TRBJ2-1; a possible D gene is TRBD2 (6 bases). The CDR3 goes on 3 residues after the read ends, and that part is filled in from the germline J gene. The V gene lost 2 bases and the J gene lost 3 bases, with 8 bases spanning the gap. Germline assignment: CDR1 SGHTA and CDR2 FQGTGA. The CDR3 totals 14 residues.

This clone came up many times. The read ends 3 residues before the CDR3 terminus; that terminus is restored from the germline J gene. The chain employs TRBV19 and TRBJ1-2, with D maybe TRBD1 (5 bases). CDR3 length: 12 amino acids. Germline V lookup: CDR1 LNHDA, CDR2 SQIVND (reference sequence). CDR3 sequence reads: CASSIERGGYTF. Partial CDR3 DNA: TGTGCCAGTAGTATTGAAAGGGGCGGC.

This clone showed up just a few times. The read falls 3 residues short of the CDR3 end, and the missing part is taken from the germline J gene. Other DNA sequences in the same sample also yield this CDR3. The V gene is TRBV30, the J gene TRBJ1-2; 10 positions match TRBD1. CDR3 length: 14 residues. Germline CDR1 is GTSNPN and CDR2 is SVGIG (reference sequence). The CDR3 protein is CAWVASAGQGVYTF. CDR3 bases read: TGTGCCTGGGTGGCCTCCGCCGGACAGGGGGTC.

This clone has just a few counts. The read is 3 residues too short to cover the CDR3 end, so that end is filled in from the germline J gene. The chain links TRBV18 to TRBJ2-2; D ambiguous. There are 14 residues in the CDR3. Germline V gives CDR1 KGHSH, CDR2 LQKENI. The CDR3 loop reads CASSPSSGNEKLFF. The covered CDR3 bases are TGTGCCAGCTCACCCAGCTCAGGCAATGAAAAG.

This clone was observed many times. Coverage ceases 3 residues before the CDR3 finishes, and the germline J gene fills in the end. V is TRBV12-3 or TRBV12-4 and J is TRBJ2-7, with TRBD1 as a possible D gene (5 bases). V was trimmed by 6 bases and J by 1 base, leaving 10 bases between them. This CDR3 is 13 amino acids long. CDR3 loop: CASSHDSSYEQYF. The covered CDR3 bases are TGTGCCAGCAGCCATGACAGTTCCTACGAG.

This clone was observed many times. The read ends 3 residues early relative to the CDR3; the germline J gene fills the gap. The J gene is TRBJ2-7, the V gene TRBV20-1; D possibly corresponds to TRBD1 (6 bases). CDR1 is DFQATT, CDR2 SNEGSKA, per germline (reference sequence). Trimming took 4 bases from V and 4 from J, leaving 14 bases between them. This CDR3 region has 13 residues. The CDR3 bases that were read are TGCAGTGCTATGACAGGAAATTATTACGAG. It encodes CSAMTGNYYE. The entire CDR3 protein is CSAMTGNYYEQYF.

About this clone: Read coverage stops 3 residues before the CDR3 terminus; the germline J gene supplies the remainder. The chain combines TRBV6-1 with TRBJ2-3; TRBD2 matches at 7 bases. Trimming removed 2 bases from V and 4 bases from J; junction bases left unmatched: 3. The germline CDR1 and CDR2 sequences are MNHNS and SASEGT. The CDR3 has 14 amino acids. The CDR3 reads CASSEMLAADTQYF. CDR3 bases read: TGTGCCAGCAGTGAAATGCTAGCGGCAGATACG.

In its sample, this clone was seen many times. The read ends 3 residues before the CDR3 terminus; that terminus is restored from the germline J gene. The chain employs TRBV5-4 and TRBJ2-3; 10 bases agree with TRBD2. Germline loops: CDR1 SGHNT, CDR2 YYREEE (reference sequence). The CDR3 covers 14 residues. The CDR3 is CALRAGGGGETQYF. The DNA read from the CDR3 is TGTGCCTTACGAGCGGGGGGGGGAGGAGAGACG. Using reference TRBV5-4 and TRBJ2-3 for the parts outside the CDR3, the full variable domain is ETGVTQSPTHLIKTRGQQVTLRCSSQSGHNTVSWYQQALGQGPQFIFQYYREEENGRGNFPPRFSGLQFPNYSSELNVNALELDDSALYLCALRAGGGGETQYFGPGTRLTVL.

This clone came up a few times. Coverage ceases 3 residues before the CDR3 finishes, and the germline J gene fills in the end. The same CDR3 can be traced to other DNA sequences in this sample. The rearrangement uses TRBV7-9 and TRBJ1-2, with D possibly matching TRBD1 (6 bases). The CDR3 contains 15 residues. The germline V gene has CDR1 SEHNR and CDR2 FQNEAQ (reference sequence). Trimming left V 11 bases short and J 4 bases short, with 23 bases between. The part of the CDR3 DNA that was read is TGTGCCGGGGGCGGACAAGTGACCTCTTTCTATGGC. Translating gives CAGGGQVTSFYG. The whole CDR3 is CAGGGQVTSFYGYTF. Full variable domain (missing parts from reference TRBV7-9 and TRBJ1-2): DTGVSQNPRHKITKRGQNVTFRCDPISEHNRLYWYRQTLGQGPEFLTYFQNEAQLEKSRLLSDRFSAERPKGSFSTLEIQRTEQGDSAMYLCAGGGQVTSFYGYTFGSGTRLTVV.

This clone was recorded a few times. The sequence runs out 3 residues before the end of the CDR3; the remainder is reconstructed from the germline J gene. The chain employs TRBV18 and TRBJ1-2; D unclear. The CDR3 has 13 amino acids. From germline, CDR1 is KGHSH and CDR2 LQKENI. The CDR3 sequence is CASSPRREWGYTF. Partial CDR3 DNA: TGTGCCAGCTCACCACGGCGGGAGTGGGGC.

Concerning this clone itself: The CDR3 is cut off 3 residues early in the read; its end comes from the germline J gene. The V call is TRBV16, the J call TRBJ1-3; no clear D gene. The CDR3 is 14 amino acids. Germline V CDR1 and CDR2: KGHSY, FQNENV. V shed 7 bases and J shed 7 bases, with 17 bases lying between them. CDR3: CASTNTRLVNTIYF. CDR3 DNA, as far as it was read: TGTGCCAGCACCAACACGCGGTTGGTGAACACC.

This clone was seen many times. The read comes to an end 3 residues before the CDR3 does, leaving the germline J gene to fill in the end. V and J are TRBV2 and TRBJ2-7, with D possibly being TRBD2 (6 bases). Trimming removed 4 bases from V and 3 bases from J, with 10 bases in between. Germline V gives CDR1 SNHLY, CDR2 FYNNEI. CDR3 size: 13 residues. Incomplete CDR3 DNA: TGTGCCAGCAGTGTGGAGGGCGTCTACGAG. It codes for CASSVEGVYE. In full, the CDR3 is CASSVEGVYEQYF.

This clone was observed at least ten times. The read terminates 3 residues before the CDR3 end, so the remaining end is supplied by the germline J gene. The J gene is TRBJ1-5, the V gene TRBV9; TRBD1 is a possible D gene (6 bases). V lost 4 bases and J 4 bases, leaving 9 bases between the germline ends. In germline, CDR1 is SGDLS, CDR2 YYNGEE. The CDR3 sequence is 13 residues long. The CDR3 here is CASSRDTNQPQHF. The DNA read from the CDR3 is TGTGCCAGCAGCAGGGACACTAATCAGCCC.

A note on this clone: The read ends 3 residues early relative to the CDR3; the germline J gene fills the gap. J is TRBJ2-3 and V is TRBV20-1; a weak D match, TRBD2 (6 bases). The CDR3 extends over 16 amino acids. Germline CDR1 and CDR2: DFQATT and SNEGSKA (reference sequence). Incomplete CDR3 DNA: TGCAGTCCCTCAAGGAGTAGCGGAGGGTACCAAGAGACG. Its protein is CSPSRSSGGYQET. From start to end, the CDR3 is CSPSRSSGGYQETQYF.

This clone was counted between two and nine times. The DNA ends 3 residues before the CDR3 does, and the rest of the CDR3 is filled in from the germline J gene. The chain links TRBV5-1 to TRBJ2-7, with D unclear. The CDR3 is 13 amino acids. Germline V CDR1 and CDR2: SGHRS, YFSETQ. Trimming stripped 0 bases from V and 6 bases from J, with 10 bases between. The CDR3 bases that were read are TGCGCCAGCAGCTTGGGGGCTTCTGGCGAG. Its translation is CASSLGASGE. The whole CDR3 sequence is CASSLGASGEQYF.

As regards this clone: At one boundary the junction diverges from the germline segment, which might be a read error. Read coverage stops 3 residues before the CDR3 terminus; the germline J gene supplies the remainder. Other DNA sequences from this sample encode an identical CDR3 as well. The rearrangement uses TRBV2 and TRBJ1-3; tentatively, D is TRBD1 (5 bases). The CDR3 loop spans 15 amino acids. CDR1 is SNHLY and CDR2 is FYNNEI in the germline V gene. The CDR3 DNA, read in part, is TGTGCCAGCAGGGGGGGACGGGACTCTGGAAACACT. This encodes CASRGGRDSGNT. The entire CDR3 protein is CASRGGRDSGNTIYF. The complete variable domain, with remaining parts taken from reference TRBV2 and TRBJ1-3, reads EPEVTQTPSHQVTQMGQEVILRCVPISNHLYFYWYRQILGQKVEFLVSFYNNEISEKSEIFDDQFSVERPDGSNFTLKIRSTKLEDSAMYFCASRGGRDSGNTIYFGEGSWLTVV.

With regard to this clone: The read ends 3 residues shy of where the CDR3 ends; the end is completed using the germline J gene. V gene TRBV6-4 combines with J gene TRBJ1-6; TRBD1 might be the D (5 bases). Looked up from germline, CDR1 is MRHNA and CDR2 is SNTAGT. This CDR3 is built from 15 residues. The ends were cut back, 3 bases at V and 8 bases at J, with 14 bases in the middle. CDR3 loop: CASSEYQGLDSPLHF. The CDR3 DNA, read in part, is TGTGCCAGCAGTGAATATCAGGGTCTTGATTCACCC.

This clone was found many times. Read sequence stops 3 residues before the CDR3 end, and the germline J gene provides the missing end. The rearrangement uses TRBV7-3 and TRBJ2-1; a weak D match, TRBD1 (5 bases). V lost 4 bases, J lost 2 bases, and 12 bases lay in between. The germline gives CDR1 SGHTA, CDR2 FQGTGA. The CDR3 extends over 15 amino acids. The CDR3 is CASSSSGLAYNEQFF. CDR3 bases read: TGTGCCAGCAGCTCTTCAGGGCTAGCCTACAATGAG.